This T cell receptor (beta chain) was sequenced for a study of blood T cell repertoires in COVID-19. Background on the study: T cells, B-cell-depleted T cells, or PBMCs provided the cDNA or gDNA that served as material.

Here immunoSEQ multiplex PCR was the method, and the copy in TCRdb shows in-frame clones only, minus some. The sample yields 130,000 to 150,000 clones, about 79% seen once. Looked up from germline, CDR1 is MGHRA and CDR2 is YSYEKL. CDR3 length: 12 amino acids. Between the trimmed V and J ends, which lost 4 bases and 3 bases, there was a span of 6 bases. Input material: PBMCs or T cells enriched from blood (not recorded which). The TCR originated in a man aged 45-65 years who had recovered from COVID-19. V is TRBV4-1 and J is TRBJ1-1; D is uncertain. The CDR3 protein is CASSRRDTEAFF. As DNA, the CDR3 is TGCGCCAGCAGCCGACGGGACACTGAAGCTTTCTTT.